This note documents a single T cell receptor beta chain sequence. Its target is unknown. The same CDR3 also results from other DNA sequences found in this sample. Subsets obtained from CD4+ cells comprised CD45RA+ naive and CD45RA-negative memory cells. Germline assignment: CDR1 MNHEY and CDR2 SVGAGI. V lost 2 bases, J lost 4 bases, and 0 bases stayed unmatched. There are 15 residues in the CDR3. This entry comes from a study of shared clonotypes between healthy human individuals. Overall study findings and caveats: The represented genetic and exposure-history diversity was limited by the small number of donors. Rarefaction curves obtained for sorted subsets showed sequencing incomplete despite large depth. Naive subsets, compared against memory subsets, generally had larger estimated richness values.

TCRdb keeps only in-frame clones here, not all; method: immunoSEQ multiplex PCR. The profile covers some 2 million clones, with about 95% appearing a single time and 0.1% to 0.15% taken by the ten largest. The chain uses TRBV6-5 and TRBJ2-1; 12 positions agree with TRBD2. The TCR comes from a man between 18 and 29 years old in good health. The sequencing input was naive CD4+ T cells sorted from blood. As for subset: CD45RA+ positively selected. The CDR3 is CASSYGTSGYNEQFF. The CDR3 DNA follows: TGTGCCAGCAGTTACGGGACTAGCGGGTACAATGAGCAGTTCTTC.